The 28 T cell receptor beta chains reported below all come from one sample, sequenced in a study of blood T cell repertoires in COVID-19. The assay was immunoSEQ multiplex PCR, and TCRdb's table has in-frame clones only and misses some. The data show around 310,000 clones, 89% seen once. Sequencing input: peripheral blood. The source is a woman between 55 and 75 years old with acute or convalescent COVID-19.

The V and J genes are TRBV5-1 and TRBJ2-2; D possibly corresponds to TRBD2 (6 bases). The CDR3 extends over 15 amino acids. Germline CDR1 is SGHRS and CDR2 is YFSETQ. Trimming cost V 2 bases and J 6 bases, with 14 bases left between them. CDR3 sequence reads: CASSFGEGGAGELFF. CDR3 nucleotide sequence: TGCGCCAGCAGCTTCGGGGAAGGAGGGGCCGGGGAGCTGTTTTTT.

In its sample, this clone was seen once. The sample contains more than one DNA sequence encoding this CDR3. The chain couples TRBV5-1 to TRBJ2-1; the match to TRBD2 covers 11 bases. Per the germline V gene, CDR1 is SGHRS and CDR2 is YFSETQ. The V segment lost 4 bases and the J segment 3 bases; nucleotides outside the gene matches: 3. This CDR3 comprises 15 residues. As DNA, the CDR3 is TGCGCCAGCAGCCCCGGGACTAGCGGCTACAATGAGCAGTTCTTC. This codes for CASSPGTSGYNEQFF.

The V call is TRBV6-2 or TRBV6-3, the J call TRBJ2-7, with 7 nucleotides matching TRBD1. The V gene's germline CDR1 is MNHEY and CDR2 SVGEGT. The CDR3 sequence is 14 residues long. Trimming took 2 bases from V and 4 from J; bases not matched to a gene: 5. The CDR3 spells CASSYHGTEYEQYF. For the CDR3, the DNA is TGTGCCAGCAGTTACCACGGGACAGAGTACGAGCAGTACTTC.

The chain recombines TRBV6-5 with TRBJ2-5; possibly TRBD2 for D (6 bases). This CDR3 is built from 14 residues. V lost 0 bases, J lost 5 bases, and 10 bases lay in between. Germline V gives CDR1 MNHEY, CDR2 SVGAGI. CDR3 nucleotide sequence: TGTGCCAGCAGTTACTCCGGGAGTACGGAGACCCAGTACTTC. It translates to CASSYSGSTETQYF.

The CDR3 region is CAIPGQGHATNEKLFF. In nucleotides, the CDR3 is TGCGCCATCCCGGGACAGGGACATGCAACTAATGAAAAACTGTTTTTT. The chain combines TRBV4-3 with TRBJ1-4; 9 positions match TRBD1. CDR3 size: 16 residues. Trimming took 10 bases from V and 0 from J; bases not matched to a gene: 9. Looked up from germline, CDR1 is LGHNA and CDR2 is YSLEER.

The rearrangement links TRBV19 to TRBJ1-6; D is possibly TRBD1 (6 bases). The CDR3 loop spans 14 amino acids. In germline, CDR1 is LNHDA, CDR2 SQIVND (reference sequence). Deletions cut 8 bases from V and 7 bases from J, with 15 bases between. CDR3 amino acids: CASANRESNSPLHF. In DNA, the CDR3 is TGTGCCAGTGCGAACAGGGAATCCAATTCACCCCTCCACTTT.

The chain couples TRBV27 to TRBJ2-2, with 9 bases identical to TRBD1. Trimming took 2 bases from V and 2 from J; bases not matched to a gene: 9. The CDR3 runs 18 residues. The germline CDR1 and CDR2 sequences are MNHEY and SMNVEV (reference sequence). The CDR3 bases are TGTGCCAGCAGTTTAAGGCCGACAGGGGGACTTAACACCGGGGAGCTGTTTTTT. Encoded protein: CASSLRPTGGLNTGELFF.

The chain carries TRBV5-1 and TRBJ2-1; TRBD1 is a possible D gene (6 bases). The V gene lost 4 bases and the J gene lost 7 bases, with 15 bases spanning the gap. This CDR3 has 14 residues. Germline CDR1 is SGHRS and CDR2 is YFSETQ. The CDR3 here is CASSPRGSRNEQFF. The CDR3 DNA is TGCGCCAGCAGCCCAAGGGGGTCGCGAAATGAGCAGTTCTTC.

This chain joins TRBV5-4 and TRBJ1-1; D gene uncertain. The germline CDR1 and CDR2 sequences are SGHNT and YYREEE (reference sequence). The CDR3 extends over 14 amino acids. The germline V and J ends were trimmed by 4 bases and 0 bases, with 10 bases remaining between them. The chain's CDR3 is CASSLNMMNTEAFF. In DNA, the CDR3 is TGTGCCAGCAGCCTCAACATGATGAACACTGAAGCTTTCTTT.

The chain has TRBV6-2 or TRBV6-3 and TRBJ2-1, with 12 bases fitting TRBD2. The germline V gene has CDR1 MNHEY and CDR2 SVGEGT. The trim removed 5 bases at V and 4 bases at J, leaving 9 bases unmatched. The CDR3 loop spans 17 amino acids. CDR3 amino acids: CASSTLRTSGAYNEQFF. CDR3 DNA: TGTGCCAGCAGTACGCTCCGGACTAGCGGGGCGTACAATGAGCAGTTCTTC.

The chain couples TRBV2 to TRBJ1-5, with 9 nucleotides matching TRBD1. The CDR3 has 15 residues. Trimming took 6 bases from V and 1 from J; bases not matched to a gene: 4. Germline V CDR1 and CDR2: SNHLY, FYNNEI. Written as DNA, the CDR3 is TGTGCCAGCAGCCGGGACAGGGTGAGCAATCAGCCCCAGCATTTT. This gives the protein CASSRDRVSNQPQHF.

J is TRBJ1-4 and V is TRBV12-3 or TRBV12-4; D call uncertain. V was trimmed by 2 bases and J by 8 bases, leaving 9 bases between them. This CDR3 comprises 13 residues. Here the CDR3 DNA reads TGTGCCAGCAGTTTACGGGGATACGAAAAACTGTTTTTT. Translation: CASSLRGYEKLFF.

J is TRBJ1-1 and V is TRBV5-1; TRBD1 might be the D (5 bases). The germline V and J ends were trimmed by 1 base and 1 base, with 14 bases remaining between them. CDR3 length: 16 residues. CDR1 is SGHRS and CDR2 is YFSETQ in the germline V gene. The CDR3 DNA reads as TGCGCCAGCAGCTTGCGGGGTGGCGGGGCGAACACTGAAGCTTTCTTT. This translates into CASSLRGGGANTEAFF.

The gene calls are TRBV4-1 and TRBJ2-7, with D perhaps matching TRBD2 (6 bases). Trimming shortened V by 4 bases and J by 2 bases, and 12 bases separated the two germline ends. CDR1 and CDR2 from the germline V gene are MGHRA and YSYEKL. This CDR3 is built from 14 residues. The CDR3 reads CASSPSGTPYEQYF. DNA for the CDR3: TGCGCCAGCAGCCCTTCCGGGACTCCCTACGAGCAGTACTTC.

The chain combines TRBV7-2 with TRBJ1-2, with 9 bases that match TRBD1. The CDR3 runs 14 residues. CDR1 and CDR2 (germline): SGHTA, FQGNSA. The junction had 10 bases not matched to a gene; V was cut back by 6 bases and J by 8 bases. CDR3 DNA sequence: TGTGCCAGCAGACGGGACAGGGACCTCGGCGGCTACACCTTC. It translates to CASRRDRDLGGYTF.

The V gene is TRBV27, the J gene TRBJ2-2, with D perhaps matching TRBD1 (5 bases). This CDR3 has 15 amino acids. CDR1 is MNHEY, CDR2 SMNVEV, per germline (reference sequence). V was pared by 2 bases and J by 6 bases, with 13 bases between. The CDR3 protein is CASSLDSIGAGELFF. As DNA, the CDR3 is TGTGCCAGCAGTTTAGACAGTATCGGCGCCGGGGAGCTGTTTTTT.

The CDR3 protein is CASSFGRGSNSPLHF. DNA of the CDR3: TGTGCCAGCAGTTTTGGCCGGGGATCCAACTCACCCCTCCACTTT. The chain uses TRBV27 and TRBJ1-6; the D is unclear. From germline, CDR1 is MNHEY and CDR2 SMNVEV (reference sequence). V shed 3 bases and J shed 10 bases, with 16 bases lying between them. The CDR3 length is 15 residues.

The V call is TRBV5-1, the J call TRBJ2-3; weak D call: TRBD2 (7 bases). Trimming cost V 2 bases and J 3 bases, with 16 bases left between them. Looked up from germline, CDR1 is SGHRS and CDR2 is YFSETQ. This CDR3 has 16 amino acids. CDR3 sequence reads: CASSFWPGGITDTQYF. The DNA of the CDR3 is TGCGCCAGCAGCTTTTGGCCGGGGGGCATTACAGATACGCAGTATTTT.

The chain has TRBV6-5 and TRBJ2-1, with 8 nucleotides matching TRBD2. The CDR3 is 13 residues long. Per the germline V gene, CDR1 is MNHEY and CDR2 is SVGAGI. Trimming cost V 6 bases and J 9 bases; bases outside gene matches: 7. CDR3 loop: CASRRTSPLEQFF. CDR3 bases: TGTGCCAGCAGGAGGACTAGCCCCCTTGAGCAGTTCTTC.

The J gene is TRBJ1-1, the V gene TRBV29-1; D remains unclear. CDR3 length: 11 residues. In germline, CDR1 is SQVTM, CDR2 ANQGSEA. Between the trimmed V and J ends, which lost 4 bases and 3 bases, there was a span of 6 bases. The CDR3 bases are TGCAGCGTTGTCCCTGACACTGAAGCTTTCTTT. Its protein is CSVVPDTEAFF. Full variable domain (remainder filled in from reference TRBV29-1 and TRBJ1-1): SAVISQKPSRDICQRGTSLTIQCQVDSQVTMMFWYRQQPGQSLTLIATANQGSEATYESGFVIDKFPISRPNLTFSTLTVSNMSPEDSSIYLCSVVPDTEAFFGQGTRLTVV.

The rearrangement links TRBV7-3 to TRBJ1-6; D is unresolved. Germline V lookup: CDR1 SGHTA, CDR2 FQGTGA. V lost 5 bases to trimming and J lost 4 bases, with 6 bases between them. The CDR3 consists of 13 residues. The CDR3 protein is CASSPNYNSPLHF. The CDR3 bases are TGTGCCAGCAGCCCTAATTATAATTCACCCCTCCACTTT.

The rearrangement uses TRBV29-1 and TRBJ2-1; 8 bases match TRBD1. This CDR3 has 13 amino acids. J was trimmed by 2 bases and V by 6 bases; bases with no gene match: 3. Germline CDR1 is SQVTM and CDR2 is ANQGSEA. This CDR3 is CSVTGQAYNEQFF. CDR3 nucleotide sequence: TGCAGCGTGACGGGACAGGCCTACAATGAGCAGTTCTTC.

This clone has just one count. The rearrangement joins TRBV28 to TRBJ1-3; 9 positions match TRBD1. The germline V gene encodes CDR1 MDHEN and CDR2 SYDVKM. The CDR3 runs 13 residues. The J segment lost 8 bases and the V segment lost 7 bases, leaving 6 bases of the junction unmatched. Here the CDR3 DNA reads TGTGCCAGCAATACACAGGGGGCGGACACCATATATTTT. Protein product: CASNTQGADTIYF.

The rearrangement links TRBV15 to TRBJ2-1; D gene ambiguous. The length of the CDR3 is 14 residues. CDR1 and CDR2 (germline): LNHNV, YYDKDF (reference sequence). Trimming stripped 0 bases from V and 6 bases from J, with 9 bases between. In DNA form, the CDR3 reads TGTGCCACCAGCAGAGATGAGGCCCTCAATGAGCAGTTCTTC. This encodes CATSRDEALNEQFF.

This rearrangement joins TRBV4-2 to TRBJ1-3, with D possibly being TRBD1 (6 bases). Germline lookup yields CDR1 LGHNA and CDR2 YNFKEQ. The CDR3 is made up of 17 amino acids. V lost 0 bases, J lost 1 base, and 13 bases lay in between. The CDR3 is CASSQDPRGGSGNTIYF. The CDR3 DNA sequence: TGTGCCAGCAGCCAAGACCCTAGAGGGGGTTCTGGAAACACCATATATTTT.

This clone was observed once. V is TRBV27 and J is TRBJ2-1, with 11 positions matching TRBD1. CDR3 length: 15 amino acids. Losses at the gene ends were 3 bases for V and 7 bases for J; bases not matched to a gene: 5. The germline gives CDR1 MNHEY, CDR2 SMNVEV (reference sequence). The CDR3 nucleotides are TGTGCCAGCAGTTTTTCGGGACAGGGGGGTAATGAGCAGTTCTTC. It is translated as CASSFSGQGGNEQFF.

The CDR3 DNA is TGTGCCACCCGAGCGGGAGATAGGACCGGGGAGCTGTTTTTT. Translating gives CATRAGDRTGELFF. V and J are TRBV7-9 and TRBJ2-2, with 8 bases aligning to TRBD2. Germline V gene lookup returns CDR1 SEHNR and CDR2 FQNEAQ (reference sequence). V was clipped by 10 bases and J by 5 bases; unmatched bases: 9. The CDR3 consists of 14 residues.

The chain recombines TRBV4-2 with TRBJ2-3, with 15 bases fitting TRBD2. V shed 7 bases, J shed 2 bases, and the junction held 13 bases outside the gene matches. Germline CDR1 reads LGHNA; CDR2 reads YNFKEQ. The CDR3 is 19 amino acids. The CDR3 coding sequence is TGTGCCAGCACCACAGGGGGACTAGCGGGGGGCGAGGCCACAGATACGCAGTATTTT. Amino acids: CASTTGGLAGGEATDTQYF.